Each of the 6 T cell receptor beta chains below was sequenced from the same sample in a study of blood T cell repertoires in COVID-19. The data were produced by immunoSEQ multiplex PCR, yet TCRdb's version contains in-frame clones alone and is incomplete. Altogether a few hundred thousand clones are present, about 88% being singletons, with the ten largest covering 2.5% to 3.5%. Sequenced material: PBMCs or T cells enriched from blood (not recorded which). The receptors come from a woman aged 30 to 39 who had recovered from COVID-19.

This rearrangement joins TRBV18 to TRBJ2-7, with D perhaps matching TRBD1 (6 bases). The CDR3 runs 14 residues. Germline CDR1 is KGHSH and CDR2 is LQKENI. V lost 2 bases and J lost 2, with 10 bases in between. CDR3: CASSPWGRPYEQYF. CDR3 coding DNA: TGTGCCAGCTCACCATGGGGGCGCCCCTACGAGCAGTACTTC.

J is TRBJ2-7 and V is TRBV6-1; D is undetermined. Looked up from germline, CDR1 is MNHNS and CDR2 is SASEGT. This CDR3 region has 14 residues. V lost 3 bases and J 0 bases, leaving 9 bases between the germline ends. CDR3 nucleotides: TGTGCCAGCAGTGAGACGGCTAGCTCCTACGAGCAGTACTTC. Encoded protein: CASSETASSYEQYF.

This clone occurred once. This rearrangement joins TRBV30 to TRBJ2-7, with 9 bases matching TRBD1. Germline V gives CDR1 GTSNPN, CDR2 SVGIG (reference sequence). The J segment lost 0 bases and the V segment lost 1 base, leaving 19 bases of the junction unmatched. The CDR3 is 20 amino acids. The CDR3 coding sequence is TGTGCCTGGAGTGGACGCAGGGACAGGGAGTCCCTCGGGGGCTCCTACGAGCAGTACTTC. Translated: CAWSGRRDRESLGGSYEQYF.

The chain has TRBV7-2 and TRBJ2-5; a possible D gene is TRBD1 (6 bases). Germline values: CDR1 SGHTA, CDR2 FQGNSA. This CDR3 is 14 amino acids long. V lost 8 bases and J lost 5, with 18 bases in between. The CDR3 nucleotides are TGTGCCAGCGGTGGGGCAGCGAGGGGGGAGACCCAGTACTTC. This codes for CASGGAARGETQYF.

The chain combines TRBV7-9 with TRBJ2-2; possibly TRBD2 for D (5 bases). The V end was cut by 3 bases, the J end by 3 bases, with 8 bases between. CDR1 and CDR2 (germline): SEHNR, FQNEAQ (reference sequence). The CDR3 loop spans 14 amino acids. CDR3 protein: CASSFDGDTGELFF. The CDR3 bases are TGTGCCAGCAGCTTCGACGGGGACACCGGGGAGCTGTTTTTT.

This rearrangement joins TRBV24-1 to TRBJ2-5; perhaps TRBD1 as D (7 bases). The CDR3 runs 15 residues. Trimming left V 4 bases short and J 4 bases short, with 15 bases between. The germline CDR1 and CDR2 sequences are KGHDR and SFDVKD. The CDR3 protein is CATSDNRGGGETQYF. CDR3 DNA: TGTGCCACCAGTGACAACAGGGGAGGAGGAGAGACCCAGTACTTC.